These 23 T cell receptor beta chains were sequenced from one sample in a study of OX40 agonist ivuxolimab in advanced cancers. Library preparation employed the immunoSEQ multiplex PCR assay. The table comes from immuneACCESS by way of TCRdb, which keeps in-frame sequences with V and J called. Part of the clones is missing from these tables; in studies checked, under half for an unresolved V gene and the rest for unknown reasons. The sample data list fewer than 90,000 clones, and around 80% of these were observed just once. 0.8% to 1.1% of the sample comes from the top ten. The sequenced sample was CD4+ or CD8+ T cells sorted from blood, obtained in a trial of the OX40 agonist ivuxolimab. The receptors come from an adult with an advanced solid tumor such as melanoma, head and neck, liver or kidney cancer.

The genes are TRBV27 and TRBJ1-6; D gene ambiguous. Germline V gene data show CDR1 as MNHEY and CDR2 as SMNVEV (reference sequence). The CDR3 is 16 amino acids. With 6 bases removed from V and 0 bases from J, the gap between germline ends came to 12 bases. The CDR3 spells CASREDKSSYNSPLHF. The DNA for the CDR3 is TGTGCCAGCAGGGAGGATAAGAGCTCCTATAATTCACCCCTCCACTTT.

This clone was seen just once. The V and J genes are TRBV28 and TRBJ1-5; 8 bases match TRBD1. The CDR3 is 14 amino acids. Trimming cost V 8 bases and J 5 bases; bases outside gene matches: 8. CDR1 MDHEN and CDR2 SYDVKM come from the germline V gene. CDR3 amino acids: CASRDRLTHQPQHF. CDR3 sequence (DNA): TGTGCCAGCCGGGACAGGCTTACTCATCAGCCCCAGCATTTT.

The chain couples TRBV19 to TRBJ2-1; 9 bases fit TRBD1. Germline CDR1 is LNHDA and CDR2 is SQIVND (reference sequence). This CDR3 is built from 15 residues. The ends lost 3 bases at V and 5 bases at J; junction bases unmatched: 5. The DNA for the CDR3 is TGTGCCAGTAGTATGTACAGGGGGCTCAACAATGAGCAGTTCTTC. As protein: CASSMYRGLNNEQFF.

The chain links TRBV9 to TRBJ1-2; 7 bases match TRBD1. The germline V gene has CDR1 SGDLS and CDR2 YYNGEE. J gave up 7 bases and V 5 bases, and 8 bases lay outside the gene matches. The CDR3 consists of 13 residues. The CDR3 reads CASRLGQEGGYTF. CDR3 DNA sequence: TGTGCCAGCAGACTTGGACAGGAAGGTGGCTACACCTTC. Filled out from reference TRBV9 and TRBJ1-2, the complete variable domain reads DSGVTQTPKHLITATGQRVTLRCSPRSGDLSVYWYQQSLDQGLQFLIQYYNGEERAKGNILERFSAQQFPDLHSELNLSSLELGDSALYFCASRLGQEGGYTFGSGTRLTVV.

CDR3 region: CASSPSQNSGNTIYF. The CDR3 DNA reads TGCGCCAGCAGTCCAAGTCAGAACTCTGGAAACACCATATATTTT. The V call is TRBV5-1, the J call TRBJ1-3; D is uncertain. The V end lost 5 bases, the J end lost 0 bases, and 12 bases lay between the germline ends. The CDR3 is 15 amino acids. The germline V gene encodes CDR1 SGHRS and CDR2 YFSETQ. Variable domain in full (rest from reference TRBV5-1 and TRBJ1-3): KAGVTQTPRYLIKTRGQQVTLSCSPISGHRSVSWYQQTPGQGLQFLFEYFSETQRNKGNFPGRFSGRQFSNSRSEMNVSTLELGDSALYLCASSPSQNSGNTIYFGEGSWLTVV.

CDR3 nucleotides: TGTGCCAGCAGCCCCTTTTACGAGCAGTACTTC. Protein: CASSPFYEQYF. The chain joins TRBV2 to TRBJ2-7; the D is unclear. Germline V lookup: CDR1 SNHLY, CDR2 FYNNEI. CDR3 length: 11 residues. The V end lost 6 bases, the J end lost 4 bases, and 7 bases lay between the germline ends.

The rearrangement joins TRBV5-4 to TRBJ1-4; the D gene is possibly TRBD1 (6 bases). The V gene lost 4 bases and the J gene lost 0 bases, with 10 bases spanning the gap. Germline assignment: CDR1 SGHNT and CDR2 YYREEE (reference sequence). This CDR3 spans 15 amino acids. CDR3 nucleotide sequence: TGTGCCAGCAGCAGGGGGGGGGCAACTAATGAAAAACTGTTTTTT. Translating gives CASSRGGATNEKLFF.

The V call is TRBV7-6, the J call TRBJ2-1; 7 bases map to TRBD1. Germline-derived CDR1 and CDR2 are SGHVS and FNYEAQ. This CDR3 is built from 13 residues. Trimming cost V 4 bases and J 13 bases; bases outside gene matches: 10. The CDR3 DNA is TGTGCCAGCAGCTCTACAGGGGCACTAACCCAGTTCTTC. Its protein is CASSSTGALTQFF. The complete variable domain, with remaining parts taken from reference TRBV7-6 and TRBJ2-1, reads GAGVSQSPRYKVTKRGQDVALRCDPISGHVSLYWYRQALGQGPEFLTYFNYEAQQDKSGLPNDRFSAERPEGSISTLTIQRTEQRDSAMYRCASSSTGALTQFFGPGTRLTVL.

The chain employs TRBV5-6 and TRBJ1-2; D remains unclear. Trimming removed 0 bases from V and 5 bases from J, with 20 bases in between. Germline CDR1 and CDR2: SGHDT and YYEEEE. The CDR3 runs 17 residues. This chain's CDR3 is CASSLGQDLYTRYGYTF. CDR3 DNA sequence: TGTGCCAGCAGCTTGGGGCAGGACCTTTACACAAGATATGGCTACACCTTC. Supplemented by reference TRBV5-6 and TRBJ1-2, the full variable domain reads DAGVTQSPTHLIKTRGQQVTLRCSPKSGHDTVSWYQQALGQGPQFIFQYYEEEERQRGNFPDRFSGHQFPNYSSELNVNALLLGDSALYLCASSLGQDLYTRYGYTFGSGTRLTVV.

The CDR3 sequence is CASGYTGVSPLHF. As DNA, the CDR3 is TGTGCCAGTGGGTATACGGGTGTCTCACCCCTCCACTTT. The V call is TRBV2, the J call TRBJ1-6; no reliable D call. Looked up from germline, CDR1 is SNHLY and CDR2 is FYNNEI. V dropped 9 bases and J dropped 10 bases, with 16 bases sitting between them. The CDR3 sequence is 13 residues long.

CDR3 region: CAITLGGMDEQYF. CDR3 nucleotides: TGTGCCATCACCCTGGGGGGAATGGACGAGCAGTACTTC. The chain carries TRBV2 and TRBJ2-7, with a possible D match to TRBD2 (6 bases). V lost 10 bases to trimming and J lost 5 bases, with 18 bases between them. This CDR3 region has 13 residues. Germline V lookup: CDR1 SNHLY, CDR2 FYNNEI.

The chain employs TRBV2 and TRBJ2-3, with D hard to call. CDR3 length: 15 residues. Per the germline V gene, CDR1 is SNHLY and CDR2 is FYNNEI. Between the trimmed V and J ends, which lost 3 bases and 2 bases, there was a span of 12 bases. CDR3 coding DNA: TGTGCCAGCAGTGAGAGCCCGGGCCTCACAGATACGCAGTATTTT. This codes for CASSESPGLTDTQYF.

This chain uses TRBV6-6 with TRBJ2-7; 7 bases are a match to TRBD1. Germline lookup yields CDR1 MNHNY and CDR2 SVGAGI (reference sequence). V dropped 2 bases and J dropped 5; count of bases not matched to a gene: 6. The CDR3 length is 14 residues. The CDR3 region has the DNA TGTGCCAGCAGTTACGGACAGGCCAGCCACGAGCAGTACTTC. This translates into CASSYGQASHEQYF.

V usage is TRBV25-1 and J usage is TRBJ1-1; 7 bases agree with TRBD1. With 1 base clipped from V and 1 base from J, the junction kept 6 bases outside the gene matches. The length of the CDR3 is 16 residues. Germline CDR1 is MGHDK and CDR2 is SYGVNS. Written as DNA, the CDR3 is TGTGCCAGCAGTGAATCCAACAGGGGTGGGAACACTGAAGCTTTCTTT. This codes for CASSESNRGGNTEAFF. The variable domain in full, completed from reference TRBV25-1 and TRBJ1-1, reads EADIYQTPRYLVIGTGKKITLECSQTMGHDKMYWYQQDPGMELHLIHYSYGVNSTEKGDLSSESTVSRIRTEHFPLTLESARPSHTSQYLCASSESNRGGNTEAFFGQGTRLTVV.

The chain is built from TRBV2 and TRBJ2-7; D gene uncertain. This CDR3 has 18 residues. V lost 0 bases to trimming and J lost 5 bases, with 23 bases between them. Germline CDR1 reads SNHLY; CDR2 reads FYNNEI. The CDR3 loop reads CASSEAPSPTPQRDEQYF. The CDR3 coding sequence is TGTGCCAGCAGTGAAGCGCCCTCCCCTACCCCCCAAAGAGACGAGCAGTACTTC. The full variable domain, rest sourced from reference TRBV2 and TRBJ2-7, is EPEVTQTPSHQVTQMGQEVILRCVPISNHLYFYWYRQILGQKVEFLVSFYNNEISEKSEIFDDQFSVERPDGSNFTLKIRSTKLEDSAMYFCASSEAPSPTPQRDEQYFGPGTRLTVT.

The chain is built from TRBV7-2 and TRBJ2-1; 14 nucleotides line up with TRBD2. Per the germline V gene, CDR1 is SGHTA and CDR2 is FQGNSA. The CDR3 runs to 15 residues. Trimming cost V 3 bases and J 7 bases; bases outside gene matches: 2. In nucleotides, the CDR3 is TGTGCCAGCAGCTTTCGACTAGCGGGGGGGAATGAGCAGTTCTTC. It encodes CASSFRLAGGNEQFF. The whole variable domain, remainder taken from reference TRBV7-2 and TRBJ2-1, is GAGVSQSPSNKVTEKGKDVELRCDPISGHTALYWYRQSLGQGLEFLIYFQGNSAPDKSGLPSDRFSAERTGGSVSTLTIQRTQQEDSAVYLCASSFRLAGGNEQFFGPGTRLTVL.

This sequence joins TRBV9 and TRBJ2-2; perhaps D is TRBD1 or TRBD2 (6 bases each). In germline, CDR1 is SGDLS, CDR2 YYNGEE. This CDR3 is 15 amino acids long. Trimming shortened V by 2 bases and J by 2 bases, and 10 bases separated the two germline ends. CDR3: CASSVGGLNTGELFF. The DNA of the CDR3 is TGTGCCAGCAGCGTTGGGGGGCTTAACACCGGGGAGCTGTTTTTT.

The chain is built from TRBV14 and TRBJ2-5; 9 bases map to TRBD1. Looked up from germline, CDR1 is SGHDN and CDR2 is FVKESK. This CDR3 comprises 15 residues. The V gene end was trimmed by 4 bases and the J gene end by 5 bases; junction bases not matched to a gene: 8. The CDR3 DNA reads as TGTGCCAGCAGCCTGGACAGGGGCTACCTGGAGACCCAGTACTTC. Protein sequence: CASSLDRGYLETQYF.

The count of this clone is one. The gene calls are TRBV15 and TRBJ1-2, with 10 bases identical to TRBD1. The CDR3 spans 18 residues. The trim removed 0 bases at V and 6 bases at J, leaving 13 bases unmatched. Germline V gene sequence: CDR1 LNHNV, CDR2 YYDKDF (reference sequence). This chain's CDR3 is CATSRDYGTGEPSDGYTF. CDR3 DNA: TGTGCCACCAGCAGAGACTATGGGACAGGGGAACCTTCAGATGGCTACACCTTC.

V and J are TRBV7-9 and TRBJ1-3, with a possible D match to TRBD1 (5 bases). This CDR3 has 16 residues. Germline V gene sequence: CDR1 SEHNR, CDR2 FQNEAQ (reference sequence). The V gene lost 1 base and the J gene lost 0 bases, with 10 bases spanning the gap. The CDR3 region is CASSLGQPNSGNTIYF. The CDR3 nucleotides are TGTGCCAGCAGCTTAGGACAGCCGAACTCTGGAAACACCATATATTTT.

V usage is TRBV5-1 and J usage is TRBJ2-5; D may be TRBD2 (6 bases). CDR3 length: 16 amino acids. The ends were cut back, 4 bases at V and 5 bases at J, with 21 bases in the middle. Germline V CDR1 and CDR2: SGHRS, YFSETQ. Here the CDR3 reads CASSPRLGGGRETQYF. In DNA form, the CDR3 reads TGCGCCAGCAGCCCCAGGCTGGGGGGAGGAAGGGAGACCCAGTACTTC.

This chain uses TRBV6-5 with TRBJ2-7; perhaps D is TRBD1 or TRBD2 (5 bases each). The length of the CDR3 is 12 residues. CDR1 and CDR2 from the germline V gene are MNHEY and SVGAGI. The ends were cut back, 5 bases at V and 5 bases at J, with 10 bases in the middle. CDR3 protein: CASSEGRNEQYF. The CDR3 bases are TGTGCCAGCAGTGAGGGGCGAAACGAGCAGTACTTC.

The chain links TRBV29-1 to TRBJ2-7; 9 bases are a match to TRBD1. The germline gives CDR1 SQVTM, CDR2 ANQGSEA. V was pared by 5 bases and J by 3 bases, with 8 bases of the junction left unmatched. CDR3 length equals 14 residues. In DNA form, the CDR3 reads TGCAGCGTTCAGCCGGGGACAGGGATCTACGAGCAGTACTTC. This codes for CSVQPGTGIYEQYF.